Below are 7 T cell receptor beta chains sequenced from a single sample in a study of T cells after yellow fever vaccination. TCRdb reprocessed the 5' RACE reads via MiXCR and lists one record per CDR3 protein. Of around 50,000 distinct CDR3 sequences in the sample, roughly 7% were seen once. The specimen was CD8+ T cells sorted from PBMCs, collected around 15 days after the first yellow fever vaccination. The receptors come from a man aged 18 to 35 who received the YFV17D yellow fever vaccine.

This sequence joins TRBV6-2 or TRBV6-3 and TRBJ2-5; TRBD2 matches 7 bases. V lost 0 bases, J lost 5 bases, and 6 bases stayed unmatched. The CDR3 contains 15 residues. Germline V gene lookup returns CDR1 MNHEY and CDR2 SVGEGT. The CDR3 sequence: CASSYSIALAETQYF. CDR3 nucleotide sequence: TGTGCCAGCAGTTACTCGATCGCACTAGCGGAGACCCAGTACTTC.

This clonotype occurred many times. The chain joins TRBV7-9 to TRBJ1-1; perhaps TRBD1 as D (5 bases). The germline gives CDR1 SEHNR, CDR2 FQNEAQ (reference sequence). V lost 7 bases and J lost 5, with 20 bases in between. This CDR3 spans 15 amino acids. The CDR3: CASTPQGDDRTEAFF. The CDR3 DNA sequence: TGTGCCAGCACCCCCCAGGGAGATGATAGGACTGAAGCTTTCTTT.

In this sample, this clonotype turned up many times. The V call is TRBV20-1, the J call TRBJ2-1, with 7 positions matching TRBD2. CDR3 length: 12 amino acids. V gave up 3 bases and J gave up 8 bases; unmatched junction bases: 4. The germline V gene encodes CDR1 DFQATT and CDR2 SNEGSKA (reference sequence). DNA of the CDR3: TGCAGTGCTAGCGGGGGGTTCTATGAGCAGTTCTTC. It yields the protein CSASGGFYEQFF.

This clonotype was seen many times. J is TRBJ1-2 and V is TRBV6-2 or TRBV6-3; D uncertain. CDR1 is MNHEY and CDR2 is SVGEGT in the germline V gene. The V and J ends lost 3 bases and 4 bases respectively, with 9 bases between them. The CDR3 has 13 residues. Written as DNA, the CDR3 is TGTGCCAGCAGTTATGGCAGTACCTATGGCTACACCTTC. Translating gives CASSYGSTYGYTF.

The table lists this clonotype with many counts. The rearrangement uses TRBV5-8 and TRBJ2-7; 9 positions match TRBD1. Germline loops: CDR1 SGHTS, CDR2 YDEGEE. CDR3 length: 16 residues. V lost 3 bases to trimming and J lost 4 bases; unmatched junction nucleotides: 11. This CDR3 reads CASSWGSGTGLYEQYF. The CDR3 DNA sequence: TGTGCCAGCAGCTGGGGCTCCGGGACAGGGCTATACGAGCAGTACTTC.

This clonotype was counted at least ten times. V usage is TRBV4-3 and J usage is TRBJ1-4; D is possibly TRBD1 (6 bases). Germline V gene lookup returns CDR1 LGHNA and CDR2 YSLEER. The CDR3 runs 15 residues. V was pared by 3 bases and J by 0 bases, with 8 bases between. This chain's CDR3 is CASSQEGATNEKLFF. The CDR3 DNA is TGCGCCAGCAGCCAGGAGGGGGCAACTAATGAAAAACTGTTTTTT.

This clonotype occurred many times. The chain has TRBV20-1 and TRBJ1-3; 9 positions match TRBD1. V gave up 5 bases and J gave up 2 bases; unmatched junction bases: 13. This CDR3 is built from 17 residues. Looked up from germline, CDR1 is DFQATT and CDR2 is SNEGSKA (reference sequence). CDR3 DNA: TGCAGTGCTTGGGACAGGGTGGGGGTAGAGGCTGGAAACACCATATATTTT. This codes for CSAWDRVGVEAGNTIYF.